A selection of T cell receptor beta chains follows, all from one sample in a study of spatial heterogeneity in lung cancer. TCRdb re-called the 5' RACE reads through MiXCR, storing one row per CDR3 protein. The sample shows about 46,000 distinct CDR3 sequences, about 11% of them seen only once. Sequencing was performed on PBMCs, taken at follow-up. The receptors come from a male donor with early-stage non-small cell lung cancer. The CDR3 runs from the conserved cysteine through the conserved F or W. The order of the fields is clone size, J gene, V gene, D gene, CDR3 protein, CDR3 DNA. The D gene is left open where the match is weak. Not all rows give a size; the values are once, few, many and, for expanded clones, a class.

many | TRBJ2-1 | TRBV10-3 | TRBD1 | CAISEIGQAGQFF | TGTGCCATCAGTGAGATAGGACAGGCAGGGCAGTTCTTC
NA | TRBJ1-1 | TRBV6-5 | NA | CASKRGTEAFF | TGTGCCAGCAAGAGGGGCACTGAAGCTTTCTTT
many | TRBJ2-7 | TRBV9 | NA | CASSPRTDLGEQYF | TGTGCCAGCAGCCCACGGACCGACCTGGGAGAGCAGTACTTC
many | TRBJ1-1 | TRBV12-3/TRBV12-4 | NA | CASSPRGHTEAFF | TGTGCCAGCAGCCCTCGGGGTCACACTGAAGCTTTCTTT
NA | TRBJ1-3 | TRBV12-3/TRBV12-4 | NA | CASGGQGAPSGNTIYF | TGTGCCAGCGGAGGGCAGGGAGCCCCCTCTGGAAACACCATATATTTT
once | TRBJ2-5 | TRBV25-1 | TRBD2 | CASSPKVTSGSQETQYF | TGTGCCAGCAGTCCGAAGGTGACTAGCGGGTCCCAAGAGACCCAGTACTTC
many | TRBJ2-3 | TRBV12-3/TRBV12-4 | TRBD2 | CAIHSAGVTDTQYF | TGTGCCATCCATTCAGCGGGAGTAACAGATACGCAGTATTTT
few | TRBJ2-3 | TRBV6-2/TRBV6-3 | NA | CASSPRWTDTQYF | TGTGCCAGCAGTCCGCGGTGGACAGATACGCAGTATTTT
NA | TRBJ2-7 | TRBV20-1 | NA | CSASREGQGSYEQYF | TGCAGTGCTAGCCGGGAGGGACAGGGTTCTTACGAGCAGTACTTC
NA | TRBJ2-3 | TRBV27 | NA | CTSSSTGGGTDTQYF | TGTACCAGCAGTTCAACAGGGGGGGGTACAGATACGCAGTATTTT
few | TRBJ1-4 | TRBV30 | NA | CAWSVREKLFF | TGTGCCTGGAGTGTACGTGAAAAACTGTTTTTT
NA | TRBJ2-5 | TRBV20-1 | TRBD2 | CSAPAGPAGGMETQYF | TGCAGTGCCCCGGCGGGCCCAGCGGGGGGCATGGAGACCCAGTACTTC
few | TRBJ2-1 | TRBV7-9 | NA | CASSLAAGTGEQFF | TGTGCCAGCAGCTTAGCTGCAGGGACGGGTGAGCAGTTCTTC
NA | TRBJ2-7 | TRBV6-2/TRBV6-3 | TRBD1 | CASSQTGDRAYSYEQYF | TGTGCCAGCAGCCAAACCGGGGACAGAGCCTACTCCTACGAGCAGTACTTC
NA | TRBJ2-7 | TRBV12-3/TRBV12-4 | TRBD2 | CASSWTSGPLYEQYF | TGTGCCAGCAGTTGGACTAGCGGGCCACTCTACGAGCAGTACTTC
NA | TRBJ2-1 | TRBV7-6 | TRBD2 | CASSNTGTSGSNEQFF | TGTGCCAGCAGCAACACCGGGACTAGCGGGAGTAATGAGCAGTTCTTC
few | TRBJ2-1 | TRBV30 | TRBD2 | CAWSGTSGYNEQFF | TGTGCCTGGAGCGGGACTAGCGGATACAATGAGCAGTTCTTC
NA | TRBJ1-1 | TRBV4-1 | NA | CASSQGIGIRAFF | TGCGCCAGCAGCCAAGGTATAGGGATCCGAGCTTTCTTT
many | TRBJ1-6 | TRBV7-2 | TRBD1 | CASGGGQGSLLNSPLHF | TGTGCCAGCGGGGGGGGACAGGGTTCCCTCCTTAATTCACCCCTCCACTTT
NA | TRBJ2-4 | TRBV4-1 | NA | CASSQGSGTLNIQYF | TGCGCCAGCAGCCAGGGTTCAGGGACCCTAAACATTCAGTACTTC
NA | TRBJ2-7 | TRBV6-2/TRBV6-3 | NA | CASSLQTGPYEQYF | TGTGCCAGCAGTTTACAGACAGGACCCTACGAGCAGTACTTC
NA | TRBJ1-1 | TRBV5-1 | NA | CASSSVPQGTEAFF | TGCGCCAGCAGCTCCGTGCCACAGGGCACTGAAGCTTTCTTT
many | TRBJ1-2 | TRBV12-3/TRBV12-4 | TRBD1 | CASSPGQGWGYTF | TGTGCCAGCAGTCCGGGACAGGGCTGGGGCTACACCTTC
few | TRBJ1-2 | TRBV6-5 | NA | CASSYSAGYVPNYGYTF | TGTGCCAGCAGTTACTCGGCAGGCTACGTGCCTAACTATGGCTACACCTTC
NA | TRBJ1-2 | TRBV20-1 | TRBD1 | CSASGRGNYGYTF | TGCAGTGCTAGCGGCAGGGGGAACTATGGCTACACCTTC
few | TRBJ2-3 | TRBV6-5 | NA | CASSPWLQSTDTQYF | TGTGCCAGCAGTCCGTGGCTACAAAGCACAGATACGCAGTATTTT
few | TRBJ2-5 | TRBV5-1 | NA | CASSLGLERLFETQYF | TGCGCCAGCAGCTTGGGACTAGAGCGTCTCTTTGAGACCCAGTACTTC
NA | TRBJ2-5 | TRBV29-1 | NA | CSVLTGQETQYF | TGCAGCGTTTTAACAGGCCAAGAGACCCAGTACTTC
many | TRBJ1-1 | TRBV6-2/TRBV6-3 | NA | CASEWAMNTEAFF | TGTGCCAGCGAGTGGGCCATGAACACTGAAGCTTTCTTT
few | TRBJ2-3 | TRBV7-9 | TRBD1 | CASVGTGGPDTQYF | TGTGCCAGCGTAGGGACAGGGGGCCCAGATACGCAGTATTTT
many | TRBJ2-5 | TRBV12-3/TRBV12-4 | NA | CASSSSVETQYF | TGTGCCAGCAGTTCGTCTGTCGAGACCCAGTACTTC
many | TRBJ2-7 | TRBV5-4 | TRBD2 | CASSPRTSGYEQYF | TGTGCCAGCAGCCCCCGGACTAGCGGGTACGAGCAGTACTTC